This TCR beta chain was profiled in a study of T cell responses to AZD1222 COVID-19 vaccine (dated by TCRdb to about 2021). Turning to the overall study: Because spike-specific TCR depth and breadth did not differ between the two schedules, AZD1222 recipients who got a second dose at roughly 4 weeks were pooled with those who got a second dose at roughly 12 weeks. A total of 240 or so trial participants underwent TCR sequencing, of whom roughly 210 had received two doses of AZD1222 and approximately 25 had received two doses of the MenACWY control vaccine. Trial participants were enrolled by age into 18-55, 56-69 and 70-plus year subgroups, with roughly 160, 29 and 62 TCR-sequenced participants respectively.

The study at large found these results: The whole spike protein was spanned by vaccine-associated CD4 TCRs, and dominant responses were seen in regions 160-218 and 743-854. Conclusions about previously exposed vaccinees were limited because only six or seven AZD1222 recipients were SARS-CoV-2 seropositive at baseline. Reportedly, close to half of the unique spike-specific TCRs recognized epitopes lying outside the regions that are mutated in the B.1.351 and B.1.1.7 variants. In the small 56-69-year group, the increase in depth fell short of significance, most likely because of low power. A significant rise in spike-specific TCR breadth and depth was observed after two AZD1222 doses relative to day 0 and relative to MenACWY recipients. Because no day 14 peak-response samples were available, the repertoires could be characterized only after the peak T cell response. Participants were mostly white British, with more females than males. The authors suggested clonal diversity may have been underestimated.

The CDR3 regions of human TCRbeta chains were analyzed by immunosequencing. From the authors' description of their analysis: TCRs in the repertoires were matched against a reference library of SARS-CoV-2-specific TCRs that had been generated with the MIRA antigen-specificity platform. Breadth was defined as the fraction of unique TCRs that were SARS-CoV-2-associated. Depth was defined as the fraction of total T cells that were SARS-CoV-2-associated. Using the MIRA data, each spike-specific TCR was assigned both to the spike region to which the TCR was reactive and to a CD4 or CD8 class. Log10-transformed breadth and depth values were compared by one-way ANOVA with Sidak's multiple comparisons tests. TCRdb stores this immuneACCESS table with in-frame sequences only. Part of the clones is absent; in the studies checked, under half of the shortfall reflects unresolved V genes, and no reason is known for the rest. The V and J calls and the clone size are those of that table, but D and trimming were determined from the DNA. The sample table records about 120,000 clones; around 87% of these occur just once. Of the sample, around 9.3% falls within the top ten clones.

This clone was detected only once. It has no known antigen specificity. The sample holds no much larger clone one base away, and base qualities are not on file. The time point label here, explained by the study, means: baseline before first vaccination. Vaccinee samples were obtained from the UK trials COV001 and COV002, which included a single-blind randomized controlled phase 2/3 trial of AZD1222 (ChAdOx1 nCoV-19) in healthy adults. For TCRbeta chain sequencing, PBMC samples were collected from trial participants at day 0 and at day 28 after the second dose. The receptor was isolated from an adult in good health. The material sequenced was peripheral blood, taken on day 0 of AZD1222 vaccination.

The DNA reads TGTGCCAGCAGTTTTGGGGGCGGCACTGAAGCTTTCTTT. Its protein is CASSFGGGTEAFF. Recombination linked TRBV12-3 or TRBV12-4 to TRBJ1-1; TRBD1 could be the D gene, as 6 bases match. The junction carries 9 bases between V and J, which are trimmed by 3 bases and 4 bases respectively. CDR3 length: 13 amino acids, cysteine to phenylalanine. Left in the record is the CDR3 DNA by itself, 39 bases read in frame from the first base.